The TCR beta chain described here comes from a study of post-analysis software for immune sequencing data. At the level of the study: Courses of disease covered relapsing-remitting, secondary progressive and progressive-relapsing multiple sclerosis.

Researchers reported that TCR beta cDNA libraries carried unique molecular identifiers. TCRdb ran MiXCR on the PCR reads and lists one entry per CDR3 protein. The table has about 540,000 distinct CDR3 sequences, around 31% seen once. Germline trimming cut 5 bases from V and 0 bases from J; bases unmatched to any gene: 13. This CDR3 is built from 17 residues. As to this clonotype: Its matching antigen is unknown.

Findings of the study overall: When patients were compared with controls, 4 or 5 TRBV segments were more frequent, TRBV5-6, TRBV5-1 and TRBV20-1 among them. There was significantly lower normalized Chao1 diversity in multiple sclerosis patients than in controls.

Source material: blood. The V and J genes are TRBV12-3 or TRBV12-4 and TRBJ2-7, with 7 bases aligning to TRBD2. This sequence was found in a girl under 18 with multiple sclerosis. CDR3 sequence (DNA): TGTGCCAGCAGTACTGCCGAGGGACTACAAAGCTCCTACGAGCAGTACTTC. It specifies CASSTAEGLQSSYEQYF.